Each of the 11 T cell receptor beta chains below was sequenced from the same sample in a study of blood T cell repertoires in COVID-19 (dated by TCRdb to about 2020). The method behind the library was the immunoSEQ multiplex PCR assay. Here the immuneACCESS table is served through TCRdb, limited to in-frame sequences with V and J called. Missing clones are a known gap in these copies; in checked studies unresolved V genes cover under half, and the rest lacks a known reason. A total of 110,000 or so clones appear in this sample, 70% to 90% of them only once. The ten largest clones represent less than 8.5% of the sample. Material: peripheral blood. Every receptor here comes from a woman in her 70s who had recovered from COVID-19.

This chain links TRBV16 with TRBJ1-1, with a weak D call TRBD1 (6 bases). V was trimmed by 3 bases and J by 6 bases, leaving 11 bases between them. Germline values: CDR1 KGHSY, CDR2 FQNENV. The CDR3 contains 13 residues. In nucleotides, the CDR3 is TGTGCCAGCAGCCACAGCAGGGGTTCTGAAGCTTTCTTT. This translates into CASSHSRGSEAFF. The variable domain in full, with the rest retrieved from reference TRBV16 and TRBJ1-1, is GEEVAQTPKHLVRGEGQKAKLYCAPIKGHSYVFWYQQVLKNEFKFLISFQNENVFDETGMPKERFSAKCLPNSPCSLEIQATKLEDSAVYFCASSHSRGSEAFFGQGTRLTVV.

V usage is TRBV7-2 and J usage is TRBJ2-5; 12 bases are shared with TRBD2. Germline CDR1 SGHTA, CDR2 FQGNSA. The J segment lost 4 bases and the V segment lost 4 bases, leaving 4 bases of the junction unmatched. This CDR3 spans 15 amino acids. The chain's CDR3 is CASSSGGLAGETQYF. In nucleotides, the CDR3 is TGTGCCAGCAGCTCCGGGGGACTAGCGGGAGAGACCCAGTACTTC.

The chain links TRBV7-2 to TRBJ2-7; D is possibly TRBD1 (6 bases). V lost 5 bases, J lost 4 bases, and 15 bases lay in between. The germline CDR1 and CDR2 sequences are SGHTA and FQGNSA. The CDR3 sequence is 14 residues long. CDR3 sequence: CASSLMQGIYEQYF. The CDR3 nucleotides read TGTGCCAGCAGCCTCATGCAGGGGATATACGAGCAGTACTTC.

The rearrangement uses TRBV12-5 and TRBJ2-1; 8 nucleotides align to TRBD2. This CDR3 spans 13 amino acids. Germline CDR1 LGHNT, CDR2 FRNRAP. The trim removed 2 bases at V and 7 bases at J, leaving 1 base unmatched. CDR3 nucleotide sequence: TGTGCTAGTGGTTTGATAGCGGGGAATGAGCAGTTCTTC. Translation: CASGLIAGNEQFF.

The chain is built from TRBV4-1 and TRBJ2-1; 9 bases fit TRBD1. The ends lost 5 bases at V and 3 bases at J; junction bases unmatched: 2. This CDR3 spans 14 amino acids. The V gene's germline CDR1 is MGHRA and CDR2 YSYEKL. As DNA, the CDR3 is TGCGCCAGCAGCATGGGACAGGGCTACAATGAGCAGTTCTTC. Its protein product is CASSMGQGYNEQFF.

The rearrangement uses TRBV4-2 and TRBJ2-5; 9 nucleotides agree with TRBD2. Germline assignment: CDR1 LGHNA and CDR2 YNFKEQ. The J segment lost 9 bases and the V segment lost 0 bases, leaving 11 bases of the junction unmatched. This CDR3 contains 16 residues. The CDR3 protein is CASSQDQAGGRISQYF. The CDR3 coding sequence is TGTGCCAGCAGCCAAGATCAGGCGGGGGGGCGAATCTCCCAGTACTTC.

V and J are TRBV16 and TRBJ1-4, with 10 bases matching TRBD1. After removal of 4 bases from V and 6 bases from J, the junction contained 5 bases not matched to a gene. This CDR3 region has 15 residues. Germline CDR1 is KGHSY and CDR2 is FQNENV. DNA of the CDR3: TGTGCCAGCAGCCCCCCCGGGACAGGGGATGAAAAACTGTTTTTT. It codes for CASSPPGTGDEKLFF.

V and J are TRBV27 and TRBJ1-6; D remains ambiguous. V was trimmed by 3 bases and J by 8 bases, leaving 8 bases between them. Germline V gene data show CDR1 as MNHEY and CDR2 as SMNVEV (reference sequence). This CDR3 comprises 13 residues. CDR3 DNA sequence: TGTGCCAGCAGTTTGGGCGGGGATTCACCCCTCCACTTT. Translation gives CASSLGGDSPLHF.

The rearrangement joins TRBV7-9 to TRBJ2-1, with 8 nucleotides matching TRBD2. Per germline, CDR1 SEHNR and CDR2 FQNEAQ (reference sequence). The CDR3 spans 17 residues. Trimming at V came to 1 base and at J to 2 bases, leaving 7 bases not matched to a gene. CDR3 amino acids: CASSLVWGAGAYNEQFF. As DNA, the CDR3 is TGTGCCAGCAGCTTAGTCTGGGGAGCGGGGGCCTACAATGAGCAGTTCTTC.

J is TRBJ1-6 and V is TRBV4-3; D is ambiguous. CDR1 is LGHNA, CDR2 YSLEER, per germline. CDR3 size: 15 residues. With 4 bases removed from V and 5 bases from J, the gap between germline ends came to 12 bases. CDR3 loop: CASSPAWGDNSPLHF. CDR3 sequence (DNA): TGCGCCAGCAGCCCGGCGTGGGGAGATAATTCACCCCTCCACTTT.

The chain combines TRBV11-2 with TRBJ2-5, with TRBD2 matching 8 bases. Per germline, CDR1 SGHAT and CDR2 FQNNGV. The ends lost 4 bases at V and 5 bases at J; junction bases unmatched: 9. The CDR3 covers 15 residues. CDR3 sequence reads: CASSSRGLAEETQYF. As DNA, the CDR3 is TGTGCCAGCAGCTCACGAGGACTAGCCGAGGAGACCCAGTACTTC.